The TCR beta chain under discussion was sequenced for a study of regulatory T cells in long-lasting Graves disease. General study results and limits: TRBV28, TRBJ1-2 and TRBJ2-5 were favored in persistent disease.

Stated time point: persistent/refractory GD, antithyroid drugs over 5 years with positive TRAb. The TCR library was made from RNA that had been extracted from PBMCs in TRIzol. Per American Thyroid Association guidelines, Graves' disease was diagnosed. EDTA tubes received roughly 9.7 milliliters of drawn peripheral blood. CDR1 and CDR2 from the germline V gene are MDHEN and SYDVKM. V lost 5 bases and J lost 2; bases outside the gene matches: 12. The CDR3 loop spans 16 amino acids. HTBI primers from iRepertoire and Arm-PCR of CDR3 regions yielded the TCR beta libraries. In the authors' methods: Throughout the samples, researchers identified 60 to 70 TRBV and approximately 15 TRBJ segments. Each CDR3 protein is one row after TCRdb ran MiXCR on the multiplex PCR reads. The V and J calls and clone size come from TCRdb's table, not from the authors' own analysis. The table includes approximately 380,000 distinct CDR3 sequences, around 20% detected once.

This clonotype was counted between two and nine times. Its specificity is unknown. V gene TRBV28 combines with J gene TRBJ2-7, with 7 bases that match TRBD2. Here the sequenced sample was peripheral blood mononuclear cells (PBMCs), taken when the disease was refractory, from a patient treated with antithyroid drugs. This TCR came from a female donor with Graves disease. The CDR3 DNA follows: TGTGCCAGCAGTCCCGCGTTGACTAGCAGACCCTACGAGCAGTACTTC. Translation gives CASSPALTSRPYEQYF.